Included here is one TCR beta chain sequence, with context. The antigen is undetermined. This record comes from a study of T cell responses to AZD1222 COVID-19 vaccine. Germline loops: CDR1 GTSNPN, CDR2 SVGIG (reference sequence). The CDR3 spans 13 residues. Trimming at V came to 2 bases and at J to 10 bases, leaving 9 bases not matched to a gene. Method: immunoSEQ multiplex PCR; TCRdb's copy keeps in-frame clones and lacks some. The sample includes approximately 43,000 clones, 88% of them seen just once. Study-level points and caveats: Repertoires were sampled only after the peak T cell response.

This material consisted of peripheral blood, taken 28 days after the second AZD1222 dose. The gene calls are TRBV30 and TRBJ1-1, with TRBD1 matching over 8 bases. This TCR was recovered from an adult who received the AZD1222 COVID-19 vaccine. The CDR3 nucleotides are TGTGCCTGGAGTAGGGGTCAGGGGGCAGGAGCTTTCTTT. Translating gives CAWSRGQGAGAFF.